The 27 T cell receptor beta chains given below trace back to one sample, sequenced in a study of blood T cell repertoires in COVID-19. TCRdb's copy holds only in-frame clones and misses some; the assay was immunoSEQ multiplex PCR. This table has roughly 220,000 clones, 80% to 90% appearing once. Sequencing input: PBMCs or T cells enriched from blood (not recorded which). The receptor source for this set is a woman in her forties with acute COVID-19.

V usage is TRBV28 and J usage is TRBJ2-5; 7 bases are shared with TRBD2. The J segment lost 2 bases and the V segment lost 3 bases, leaving 9 bases of the junction unmatched. The CDR3 has 16 residues. The germline V gene has CDR1 MDHEN and CDR2 SYDVKM. CDR3 nucleotide sequence: TGTGCCAGCAGTTTCGGGGGGAGATTGGGACAAGAGACCCAGTACTTC. Translating it yields CASSFGGRLGQETQYF.

This sequence joins TRBV5-1 and TRBJ2-3; 10 nucleotides line up with TRBD1. V gave up 1 base and J gave up 2 bases; unmatched junction bases: 4. The CDR3 is 16 residues long. The germline gives CDR1 SGHRS, CDR2 YFSETQ. In nucleotides, the CDR3 is TGCGCCAGCAGCTTGTCCGACAGGGGGCCCACAGATACGCAGTATTTT. It yields the protein CASSLSDRGPTDTQYF.

This chain joins TRBV28 and TRBJ2-2, with 8 bases matching TRBD1. V lost 5 bases to trimming and J lost 3 bases; unmatched junction nucleotides: 5. The germline CDR1 and CDR2 sequences are MDHEN and SYDVKM. This CDR3 region has 15 residues. CDR3 nucleotides: TGTGCCAGCAGTCGGACAGGGCTGGACACCGGGGAGCTGTTTTTT. Amino acid sequence: CASSRTGLDTGELFF.

The gene calls are TRBV14 and TRBJ2-5, with D unclear. CDR3 length: 15 amino acids. V gave up 0 bases and J gave up 5 bases, with 13 bases separating them. Germline V gene sequence: CDR1 SGHDN, CDR2 FVKESK. The CDR3 nucleotides read TGTGCCAGCAGCCAAGAGCAGAACCGAGCGGAGACCCAGTACTTC. Amino acids: CASSQEQNRAETQYF.

The chain employs TRBV9 and TRBJ1-1; D remains ambiguous. This CDR3 has 15 residues. Germline-derived CDR1 and CDR2 are SGDLS and YYNGEE. V was pared by 0 bases and J by 1 base, with 10 bases between. For the CDR3, the DNA is TGTGCCAGCAGCGTAGTCGGCGGGCCGAACACTGAAGCTTTCTTT. Translating gives CASSVVGGPNTEAFF.

The chain recombines TRBV3-1 (or the pseudogene TRBV3-2) with TRBJ2-7, with a tentative D call TRBD2 (6 bases). The CDR3 is 14 amino acids. The ends were cut back, 5 bases at V and 3 bases at J, with 14 bases in the middle. Germline V gene lookup returns CDR1 LGHDT and CDR2 YNNKEL (reference sequence). CDR3 coding DNA: TGTGCCAGCAGCGGCTCGGGGGTTCTCTACGAGCAGTACTTC. As protein: CASSGSGVLYEQYF.

This chain uses TRBV28 with TRBJ1-1; D is perhaps TRBD1 (6 bases). The CDR3 has 13 amino acids. Trimming left V 7 bases short and J 5 bases short, with 14 bases between. CDR1 and CDR2 (germline): MDHEN, SYDVKM. The CDR3 region has the DNA TGTGCCAGCATCCCCGGGGGGCCTACTGAAGCTTTCTTT. It translates to CASIPGGPTEAFF. The full variable domain, with the rest looked up from reference TRBV28 and TRBJ1-1, is DVKVTQSSRYLVKRTGEKVFLECVQDMDHENMFWYRQDPGLGLRLIYFSYDVKMKEKGDIPEGYSVSREKKERFSLILESASTNQTSMYLCASIPGGPTEAFFGQGTRLTVV.

The J gene is TRBJ1-2, the V gene TRBV29-1, with 7 bases aligning to TRBD1. The J segment lost 8 bases and the V segment lost 7 bases, leaving 13 bases of the junction unmatched. There are 13 residues in the CDR3. The germline CDR1 and CDR2 sequences are SQVTM and ANQGSEA. CDR3 in DNA: TGCAGCGCTAGAGGGACAGTATCCTGGGGCTACACCTTC. This sequence encodes CSARGTVSWGYTF.

The chain couples TRBV4-2 to TRBJ2-7, with TRBD2 matching over 9 bases. With V trimmed by 5 bases and J by 3 bases, 8 bases remained unmatched. This CDR3 is 15 amino acids long. CDR1 is LGHNA, CDR2 YNFKEQ, per germline. CDR3 nucleotides: TGTGCCAGCAGCGAAGCTAGCGGGACTGGCTACGAGCAGTACTTC. This encodes CASSEASGTGYEQYF.

V gene TRBV24-1 combines with J gene TRBJ1-5; 9 positions match TRBD1. Germline CDR1 is KGHDR and CDR2 is SFDVKD. The CDR3 contains 16 residues. After removal of 5 bases from V and 3 bases from J, the junction contained 7 bases not matched to a gene. As DNA, the CDR3 is TGTGCCACCAGTGTTGGGGGACAGGGTTACAATCAGCCCCAGCATTTT. The encoded protein is CATSVGGQGYNQPQHF.

The chain recombines TRBV29-1 with TRBJ2-3; possibly TRBD2 for D (5 bases). Germline V gene lookup returns CDR1 SQVTM and CDR2 ANQGSEA. The CDR3 sequence is 14 residues long. Trimming removed 4 bases at V and 1 base at J, with 12 bases between. CDR3 region: CSVVARGGTDTQYF. The CDR3, as DNA: TGCAGCGTTGTCGCCCGGGGAGGCACAGATACGCAGTATTTT.

V is TRBV7-2 and J is TRBJ2-1; perhaps TRBD2 as D (5 bases). The CDR3 totals 13 residues. The germline V and J ends were trimmed by 1 base and 7 bases, with 8 bases remaining between them. CDR1 and CDR2 from the germline V gene are SGHTA and FQGNSA. The CDR3 protein is CASSLERGNEQFF. CDR3 bases: TGTGCCAGCAGCTTAGAACGGGGAAATGAGCAGTTCTTC.

J is TRBJ1-2 and V is TRBV24-1; D is unresolved. Germline CDR1 reads KGHDR; CDR2 reads SFDVKD. V was clipped by 6 bases and J by 4 bases, with 8 bases between them. There are 12 residues in the CDR3. The CDR3 spells CATSRDSYGYTF. The DNA of the CDR3 is TGTGCCACCAGTCGCGACTCCTATGGCTACACCTTC.

The rearrangement uses TRBV28 and TRBJ2-7; 11 bases line up with TRBD2. Germline V CDR1 and CDR2: MDHEN, SYDVKM. The J segment lost 5 bases and the V segment lost 5 bases, leaving 5 bases of the junction unmatched. The CDR3 covers 14 residues. The CDR3 spells CASSLTSGSDEQYF. The CDR3, as DNA: TGTGCCAGCAGTCTCACTAGCGGGAGTGACGAGCAGTACTTC.

This sequence joins TRBV7-9 and TRBJ1-3, with D possibly matching TRBD1 (5 bases). The CDR3 totals 14 residues. From germline, CDR1 is SEHNR and CDR2 FQNEAQ (reference sequence). V lost 3 bases to trimming and J lost 0 bases, with 6 bases between them. This CDR3 is CASSFGGSGNTIYF. CDR3 nucleotides: TGTGCCAGCAGCTTCGGGGGCTCTGGAAACACCATATATTTT. Filled out from reference TRBV7-9 and TRBJ1-3, the complete variable domain reads DTGVSQNPRHKITKRGQNVTFRCDPISEHNRLYWYRQTLGQGPEFLTYFQNEAQLEKSRLLSDRFSAERPKGSFSTLEIQRTEQGDSAMYLCASSFGGSGNTIYFGEGSWLTVV.

In nucleotides, the CDR3 is TGTGCCAGTACCACAGGGTCGCTTGGCAATCAGCCCCAGCATTTT. It codes for CASTTGSLGNQPQHF. The V and J genes are TRBV28 and TRBJ1-5; a weak D match, TRBD1 (6 bases). The CDR3 has 15 residues. The V gene's germline CDR1 is MDHEN and CDR2 SYDVKM. Trimming stripped 9 bases from V and 2 bases from J, with 17 bases between.

The CDR3 here is CASSPTGNYGYTF. CDR3 DNA sequence: TGTGCCAGCAGCCCCACAGGGAACTATGGCTACACCTTC. V is TRBV6-5 and J is TRBJ1-2; weak D call: TRBD1 (6 bases). The V end was cut by 6 bases, the J end by 2 bases, with 10 bases between. This CDR3 has 13 residues. The V gene's germline CDR1 is MNHEY and CDR2 SVGAGI.

This sequence joins TRBV28 and TRBJ2-3, with a tentative D call TRBD2 (5 bases). The CDR3 totals 16 residues. Germline V gene sequence: CDR1 MDHEN, CDR2 SYDVKM. The V and J ends lost 2 bases and 0 bases respectively, with 12 bases between them. In DNA form, the CDR3 reads TGTGCCAGCAGTTTACGATGGTGGGAGAGCACAGATACGCAGTATTTT. Protein product: CASSLRWWESTDTQYF.

This sequence joins TRBV2 and TRBJ1-2; 7 positions match TRBD1. Germline V gene lookup returns CDR1 SNHLY and CDR2 FYNNEI. The CDR3 extends over 18 amino acids. V dropped 6 bases and J dropped 5; count of bases not matched to a gene: 21. The CDR3 DNA is TGTGCCAGCAGCACCACCAAGGGGCAGGGGGTCTCCTATTATGGCTACACCTTC. Amino acid sequence: CASSTTKGQGVSYYGYTF.

V gene TRBV28 combines with J gene TRBJ2-3; 8 positions match TRBD2. Germline V CDR1 and CDR2: MDHEN, SYDVKM. This CDR3 comprises 15 residues. Trimming at V came to 5 bases and at J to 0 bases, leaving 4 bases not matched to a gene. CDR3 DNA: TGTGCCAGCAGTCCACGACTAGCGAGCACAGATACGCAGTATTTT. Protein sequence: CASSPRLASTDTQYF.

The chain uses TRBV19 and TRBJ2-2; 7 positions agree with TRBD1. J lost 1 base, V lost 6 bases, and 5 bases had no gene match. CDR1 and CDR2 (germline): LNHDA, SQIVND (reference sequence). This CDR3 is built from 15 residues. The CDR3 sequence is CASRRGQRNTGELFF. The CDR3 coding sequence is TGTGCCAGTAGGAGGGGACAGCGGAACACCGGGGAGCTGTTTTTT.

The chain combines TRBV4-2 with TRBJ2-3; D call uncertain. The length of the CDR3 is 17 residues. Looked up from germline, CDR1 is LGHNA and CDR2 is YNFKEQ. The germline V and J ends were trimmed by 0 bases and 0 bases, with 13 bases remaining between them. DNA of the CDR3: TGTGCCAGCAGCCAAGATTTTCTCAGTGCTAGCACAGATACGCAGTATTTT. Residues: CASSQDFLSASTDTQYF.

This CDR3 is CASSLVGGGPWDHQPQHF. In nucleotides, the CDR3 is TGTGCCAGCAGTTTGGTTGGGGGGGGACCATGGGACCATCAGCCCCAGCATTTT. The rearrangement links TRBV28 to TRBJ1-5, with a tentative D call TRBD1 (5 bases). Germline CDR1 and CDR2: MDHEN and SYDVKM. V dropped 3 bases and J dropped 5 bases, with 23 bases sitting between them. The CDR3 covers 18 residues.

The chain couples TRBV19 to TRBJ2-3; D perhaps matches TRBD2 (6 bases). Looked up from germline, CDR1 is LNHDA and CDR2 is SQIVND (reference sequence). The CDR3 contains 13 residues. Trimming removed 7 bases from V and 4 bases from J, with 12 bases in between. CDR3 in amino acids: CASTGGPADTQYF. As DNA, the CDR3 is TGTGCCAGTACCGGAGGGCCTGCAGATACGCAGTATTTT.

The V call is TRBV15, the J call TRBJ1-3; D remains ambiguous. CDR3 length equals 18 residues. From germline, CDR1 is LNHNV and CDR2 YYDKDF (reference sequence). V lost 0 bases and J 0 bases, leaving 15 bases between the germline ends. In DNA, the CDR3 is TGTGCCACCAGCAGAGATCCTGGCAGACTCTCCTCTGGAAACACCATATATTTT. Its protein product is CATSRDPGRLSSGNTIYF. Full variable domain (missing parts from reference TRBV15 and TRBJ1-3): DAMVIQNPRYQVTQFGKPVTLSCSQTLNHNVMYWYQQKSSQAPKLLFHYYDKDFNNEADTPDNFQSRRPNTSFCFLDIRSPGLGDTAMYLCATSRDPGRLSSGNTIYFGEGSWLTVV.

The rearrangement uses TRBV18 and TRBJ2-2; 9 bases line up with TRBD1. The length of the CDR3 is 13 residues. CDR1 KGHSH and CDR2 LQKENI come from the germline V gene. V shed 9 bases, J shed 4 bases, and the junction held 3 bases outside the gene matches. The CDR3: CASRDRATGELFF. The CDR3 DNA is TGTGCCAGTCGGGACAGGGCCACCGGGGAGCTGTTTTTT.

This sequence joins TRBV7-3 and TRBJ2-1; possible D gene TRBD1, 6 bases. The CDR3 consists of 16 residues. V lost 5 bases and J lost 3, with 17 bases in between. The germline V gene encodes CDR1 SGHTA and CDR2 FQGTGA. The DNA for the CDR3 is TGTGCCAGCAGCCCAGGGGATGTGACAGGCTACAATGAGCAGTTCTTC. It codes for CASSPGDVTGYNEQFF.